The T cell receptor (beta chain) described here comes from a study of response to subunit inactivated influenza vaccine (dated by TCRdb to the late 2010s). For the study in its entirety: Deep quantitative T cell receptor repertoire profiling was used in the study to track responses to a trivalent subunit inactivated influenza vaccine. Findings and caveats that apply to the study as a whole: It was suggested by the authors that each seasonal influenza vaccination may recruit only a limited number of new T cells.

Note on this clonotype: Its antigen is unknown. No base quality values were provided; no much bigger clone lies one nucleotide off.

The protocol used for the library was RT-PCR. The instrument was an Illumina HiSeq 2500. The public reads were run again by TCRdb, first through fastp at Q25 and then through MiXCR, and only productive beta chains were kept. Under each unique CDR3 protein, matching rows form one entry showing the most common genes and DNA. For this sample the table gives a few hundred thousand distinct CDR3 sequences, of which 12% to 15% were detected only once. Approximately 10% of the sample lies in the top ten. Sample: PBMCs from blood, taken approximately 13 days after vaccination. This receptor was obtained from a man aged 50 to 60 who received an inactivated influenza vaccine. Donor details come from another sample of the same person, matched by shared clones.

The CDR3 has the sequence CASSAGLAGVGEQYF. The sequenced DNA is TGTGCCAGCAGCGCGGGACTAGCGGGAGTTGGCGAGCAGTACTTC. The chain is encoded by TRBV12-3 or TRBV12-4 joined to TRBJ2-7, with 14 bases matching TRBD2. The CDR3 sequence holds 15 residues, the cysteine and phenylalanine included. Only the CDR3 part of the read is kept: 45 bases, read in frame from the first base. From V the trimming removes 6 bases and from J it removes 6 bases, while the gene matches leave 7 bases of the junction unaccounted for.